Sequencing of this TCR beta chain was carried out in a study of memory CD4+ T cells and cytomegalovirus serostatus (dated by TCRdb to the late 2010s). Looking at the study overall: A total of 33 healthy Belgian adults, of whom 9 were CMV seropositive and about 25 were CMV seronegative, were included in the cohort. To replicate a published TCR-based CMV serostatus classifier, the study sequenced CD4+ memory TCRbeta repertoires from a Belgian cohort whose cytomegalovirus serostatus was known. What the work shows at the level of the full study, not this receptor alone: On the Belgian cohort, the classifier built on the original framework reached a median bootstrapped AUC of around 0.95, with a 95% CI of 0.76-1.00. For predicting CMV serostatus, the median bootstrapped AUC was roughly 0.95 using the original framework and about 0.9 using a US-trained random forest. The results were interpreted as suggesting that the CMV-associated TCR signature is mostly present in the CD4+ memory repertoire. Of 164 previously reported CMV-associated TCRbeta sequences, approximately 64 appeared in the CD4+ memory repertoires, each in one to five individuals. Only CD4+CD45RO+ memory cells were sequenced, unlike the original study, which covered naive and memory CD4+ and CD8+ populations.

Comment on this clone: Its antigen specificity is not known. Per-base quality was not reported, and no clone a single base away is much larger than it.

V is shortened by 0 bases, J by 6 bases, and the region joining them spans 15 bases. CDR1 and CDR2 are read off the germline V gene (reference sequence) as MNHNY and SVGAGI. The cysteine opens and the phenylalanine closes a CDR3 of 16 amino acids. The read is trimmed to its CDR3 DNA, 48 bases read in frame from base 1. Single viable CD3+CD4+CD8-CD45RO+ cells were sorted as memory CD4+ T cells on a FACSAria II. To determine CMV serostatus, a Roche Elecsys assay was used that detects serum IgG against CMV pp150, pp28, p38 and p52. After the samples were thawed, total CD4+ T cells were enriched through positive selection using CD4 magnetic microbeads. The samples came from a different study that was designed specifically to examine the CD4+ T cell memory repertoire. Peripheral blood mononuclear cells were isolated and cryopreserved following standard operating procedures; serum was stored at -80 °C. The staining relied on CD3-PerCP (BW264/56), CD4-APC (RPA-T4), CD45RO-PE (UCHT1) and CD8-Pacific Orange (3B5) antibodies, and Sytox blue was used to exclude non-viable cells.

The Quick-DNA Microprep Kit was used to extract genomic DNA from the sorted cells. Amplification of TCRbeta DNA was done with the immunoSEQ hsTCRbeta kit, following the protocol from the manufacturer. TCRbeta libraries were sequenced on an Illumina MiSeq instrument. The paper's processing steps were these. After out-of-frame sequences were removed, 2 million to 2.5 million distinct TCRbeta sequences remained, averaging around 70,000 per individual. Each individual was scored using the number of 150 to 200 previously reported CMV-associated TCRbeta sequences that the individual carried and the total number of productive distinct TCRbeta sequences. A beta-binomial model was reimplemented in Python, and scikit-learn random forests with default parameters were trained on US cohort data. Classifier performance on the Belgian cohort was reported as the median AUC with percentile confidence intervals calculated over 10,000 bootstrap iterations. What TCRdb holds here is the immuneACCESS table cut down to in-frame rearrangements. Part of the clones is not present; checked against another copy, under half of the missing clones reflect an unresolved V gene, and the others are unexplained. V, J and clone size reflect that table, while D and trimming were determined from the DNA. The sample contains about 75,000 clones, roughly 80% of them found a single time. 2% to 3% of the sample rests with the top ten.

The origin of this receptor is an adult in good health and CMV-seropositive. This receptor chain uses TRBV6-6 and TRBJ2-1; the D gene lacks a confident call. The sequencing input was memory CD4+ T cells from blood. The CDR3: CASSYSGSPTGNEQFF. The nucleotides are TGTGCCAGCAGTTACTCGGGATCCCCCACGGGCAATGAGCAGTTCTTC.